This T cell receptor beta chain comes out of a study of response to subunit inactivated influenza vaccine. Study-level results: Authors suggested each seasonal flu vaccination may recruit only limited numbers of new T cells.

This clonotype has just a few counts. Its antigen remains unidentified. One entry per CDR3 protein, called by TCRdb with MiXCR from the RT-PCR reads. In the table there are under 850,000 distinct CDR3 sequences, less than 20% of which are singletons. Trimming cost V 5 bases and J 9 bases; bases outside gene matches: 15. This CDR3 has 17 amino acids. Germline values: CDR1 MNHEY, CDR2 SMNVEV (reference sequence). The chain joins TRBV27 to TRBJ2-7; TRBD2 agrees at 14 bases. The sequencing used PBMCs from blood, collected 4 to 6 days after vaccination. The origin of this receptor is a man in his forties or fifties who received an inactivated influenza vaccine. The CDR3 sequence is CASSPRTSGRTLRGQYF. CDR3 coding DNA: TGTGCCAGCAGTCCCAGGACTAGCGGGAGGACCTTACGAGGGCAGTACTTC.